This TCR beta chain originates from a study of cytomegalovirus exposure and HLA in healthy donors (TCRdb year 2017). With respect to the entire study: An earlier analysis of several hundred of the donors reported roughly 270 Gb of sequence data and about 100 million unique TCR beta sequences from about 200 million T cells. Every repertoire in the discovery cohort had been generated on one and the same sequencing platform. Of the 300 to 500 genotyped donors, 75% to 85% were placed in the genetic ancestry cluster associated with self-reported Caucasian donors. Along with the approximately 700-subject first cohort, a separate validation cohort of roughly 110 different subjects was used. A later analysis re-examined previously published TCR beta repertoires from hundreds of donors and added high-resolution HLA genotyping to investigate patterns of TCR occurrence. Typing coverage differed by locus: A, B, C, DRB1 and DQB1 were typed in about 620-640 donors, DQA1 in roughly 510, DPA1 in 600 to 610, and DPB1 in just under 490. In a later genetic analysis, genome-wide SNP genotypes for about three fifths of the 666 donors were used, and that subset was treated as a discovery cohort. Several DR-DQ haplotypes were treated as single units for association and clustering because of strong linkage in the cohort. Among 300 to 500 genotyped donors of the cohort, an average of approximately 200,000 unique TCR beta nucleotide sequences was sequenced per donor, of which 15% to 20% were non-productive. The later analysis used no new phenotypic data to find candidate immune exposures, relying instead on TCR beta sequences and their occurrence across donors. The study aimed to test whether signatures of past pathogen exposure could be identified by cataloging public T cell receptors. Donor age, sex, ethnicity and CMV serostatus were collected together with the repertoire data. Using immunosequencing, the study profiled T cell repertoires from 640 or so subjects and related those repertoires to cytomegalovirus serostatus. To predict cytomegalovirus infection status, the study brought together high-throughput TCR immunosequencing, statistical association of individual TCRs with disease status, and machine learning. An early release covering over 500 HLA-typed donors comprised about 290 gigabases of sequencing data and 85 million or so unique TCR sequences. To decide whether each TCR beta V gene segment behaved as functional or pseudogenic, an earlier analysis of fewer than 750 of the donors relied on high-throughput TCR beta sequencing. HLA typing covered class I and class II loci at four-digit resolution.

On this clone itself: Its antigen is not yet known. Base quality data are lacking; no much larger clone is found one base away.

Including cysteine and phenylalanine, the CDR3 has 13 amino acids. Only the CDR3 region is kept as DNA, spanning 39 bases read in frame from base 1. V and J are trimmed by 0 bases and 12 bases, and the gene matches miss 4 bases of the junction. Via the germline V gene (reference sequence), CDR1 is GTSNPN and CDR2 SVGIG. In total, roughly 670 healthy bone marrow donors made up the cohort. At the time of sampling, every cohort member was nominally healthy, though immune exposures that went unrecorded were likely present. The donor tested CMV seronegative, placing the donor among the 350 to 400 seronegative members of the cohort. Each donor provided a peripheral blood sample, and peripheral blood mononuclear cells were used for TCR beta sequencing. The Qiagen DNeasy Blood Extraction Kit was used to extract genomic DNA from the blood cell samples. The library was built by means of the immunoSEQ multiplex PCR assay. For the multiplex PCR, a mixture combining 60 forward primers for TCR Vbeta segments and 13 reverse primers for TCR Jbeta segments was used. A multiplex PCR assay on genomic DNA amplified the CDR3 region of rearranged TCR beta genes. Amplified TCR beta libraries were sequenced as 87-base-pair reads on the Illumina HiSeq System. As for the authors' bioinformatics: A later analysis tallied roughly 76 million unique TCR beta chains across the approximately 670 repertoires, and approximately 12 million of those chains were shared by two or more donors. A nearest-neighbor algorithm error-corrected the raw reads and collapsed the reads into unique sequences, merging closely related sequences to remove PCR and sequencing errors. CDR3 sequences were aligned to IMGT reference sequences to assign V, D and J gene segments. For a sequence to be retained, a match of at least six nucleotides to both a V gene segment and a J gene segment was required. A rearrangement was called productive if the CDR3 had no stop codons and remained in frame with V and J, and every other rearrangement was called non-productive. Following IMGT convention, CDR3 was defined as the stretch from the second conserved V-encoded cysteine up to the conserved J-encoded phenylalanine. In an earlier analysis of around 570 of the donors, sequences lacking an unambiguous match to a single V gene segment were excluded. In an earlier analysis of several hundred of the donors, V segments were called functional above 56.7% productive rearrangements and were called segregating when the between-donor standard deviation exceeded 5%. A statistical classification framework was built to diagnose cytomegalovirus status from the catalog of TCR beta chain sequences. V and J gene assignment, in a later analysis, came from comparing TCR nucleotide sequences with IMGT/GENE-DB human TR gene sequences. A later analysis assigned CDR3 sequences and most-parsimonious VDJ recombination scenarios with the TCRdist pipeline. A later analysis defined each TCR beta chain by its CDR3 amino acid sequence plus V-gene family, and excluded reads lacking a unique V-gene family. In a later analysis, approximately 590 highly shared, low-generation-probability nucleotide sequences were removed to address suspected cross-contamination and a sequencing artifact. In a later analysis, a clonal expansion index for each public chain was calculated from normalized within-repertoire ranks of inferred template counts. In a later analysis, generation probabilities were computed using a VDJ recombination model fitted to out-of-frame rearrangements, and the results were checked against IGoR. Hypergeometric tests were used in a later analysis to score TCR-TCR, TCR-HLA and TCR-CMV co-occurrence, with a repertoire-size bias correction applied to the TCR pairs. False discovery rates were estimated in a later analysis by permuting HLA or CMV assignments 20 times. In a later analysis, co-occurring TCRs were grouped with DBSCAN, and TCRdist sequence similarity was added when clustering was performed within HLA-allele-positive subsets. Repertoires with fewer than 30,000 or more than 120,000 public chains, plus five repertoires with anomalous nucleotide sharing, were excluded from co-occurrence clustering. Entries here come from immuneACCESS through TCRdb and include only in-frame sequences with V and J called. Some clones fail to appear in such tables; in the studies checked, an unresolved V gene covers under half of the shortfall, and the cause of the remainder is unknown. The DNA gave D and trimming, while V, J and clone size come from that table. For this sample the table gives about 150,000 clones, of which roughly 62% were detected only once. Around 1.9% of the sample lies in the top ten.

Results the study describes overall, beyond this receptor: A further reported finding was that TCR beta sequences accurately predicted the HLA-A and HLA-B alleles for most subjects in the first cohort. In this cohort, only TCR beta chains were sequenced, and detectable features were limited by the absence of alpha or paired-chain data. According to a later analysis, TCR association rates differed among HLA loci, with DRB1 alleles showing the most associated TCRs and HLA-C alleles showing the fewest. Three of the identified cytomegalovirus-associated TCR beta chains were confirmed in vitro to be specific for cytomegalovirus antigens. Because some donors lacked HLA typing at each locus, the association tests relied only on the typed subset. The only immune exposure information available for the cohort was CMV serostatus. Presence/absence analyses assumed roughly uniform sequencing depth across donors, an assumption that may not hold. Most TCR sequences were observed very rarely across donors, whereas some public TCRs were present in many individuals. According to the authors, the approach could potentially be generalized to other disease states and immunological phenotypes. Because counts were too low, seventeen rarely observed V segments, including chromosome 9 orphons, were left out of the earlier analysis of about 500 of the donors. The sequencing pipeline was judged likely to have produced a cluster of highly shared sequence variants as a technical artifact. Correlated functional status among segregating V segments might be attributable to linkage disequilibrium, but an unknown experimental factor could not be ruled out. According to a later genetic analysis, donors in an Asian-associated ancestry cluster had fewer N-insertions in productive TCRs than the approximately 700-donor mean. Specific HLA alleles were associated with 18,000 or so TCR beta sequences at a false discovery rate of 0.05 in a later analysis. In an earlier analysis of approximately 590 of the donors, most TCR beta V segments were observed in productive rearrangements about 87% or about 30% of the time, broadly matching IMGT annotations. A total of some 180 TCR beta chains were listed by the study as associated with cytomegalovirus. Cytomegalovirus status was reported to be diagnosed by the classifier with high specificity and sensitivity in both the original and validation cohorts. According to a later analysis, most CMV-associated TCR beta chains appeared to be HLA-restricted, and the HLA associations seemed to be driven largely by CMV exposure. When HLA alleles, especially DR and DQ, strongly co-occurred, TCR associations were difficult to assign to individual alleles. Some IMGT-functional V segments, including TRBV6-2 and TRBV6-3, could not be distinguished by the 87-base-pair reads and were therefore excluded. A later genetic analysis associated a missense DCLRE1C variant with V-gene and J-gene trimming of TCR beta chains, and an independent cohort replicated the association. According to a later analysis, parvovirus B19, influenza, CMV and Epstein-Barr virus appeared linked to several top co-occurrence clusters. In a later analysis, HLA-associated TCR beta chains showed more clonal expansion and lower generation probabilities than non-associated chains that were equally common.

The source of this sequence is a male donor in good health and CMV-seronegative. The chain uses TRBV30 and TRBJ2-6, and TRBD1 aligns with 8 junction nucleotides. The sequencing sample was made of PBMCs. CDR3 reads: CAWSVAGGSVLTF. The nucleotides are TGTGCCTGGAGTGTAGCAGGGGGCAGCGTCCTGACTTTC.